This TCR beta chain was observed in a study of cytomegalovirus exposure and HLA in healthy donors. Overall study: There were 85 million or so unique TCRs (from HLA-typed donors) in an early data release.

Both 60 Vbeta primers and 13 Jbeta primers went into the PCR. Clones were sequenced by immunoSEQ multiplex PCR, and TCRdb holds only the in-frame ones, with some missing. This sample has roughly 200,000 clones, with approximately 86% found just once. Broader study findings: Through in vitro validation, three CMV-associated chains were shown to be specific for CMV antigens. A prior analysis recorded that most TCR beta V segments were productive about 90% or about 30% of the time.

Worth noting for this clone: No antigen is known for it.

Though nominally healthy at sampling, donors likely had unrecorded immune exposures. There are 13 residues in the CDR3. V was shortened by 5 bases and J by 8 bases, with 15 bases between the two germline ends. Per the germline V gene, CDR1 is MNHEY and CDR2 is SVGAGI. The chain joins TRBV6-5 to TRBJ1-2; no clear D gene. Sequencing was carried out using PBMCs. This receptor was taken from a woman aged 30 to 39 in good health and CMV-seronegative. The CDR3 loop is CASSTGELRGYTF. The CDR3 nucleotides are TGTGCCAGCAGTACGGGAGAGCTGAGGGGCTACACCTTC.